This section outlines one T cell receptor beta chain sequence together with its context. Its matching antigen is unknown. This entry comes from a study of Ad26.COV2.S vaccination and SARS-CoV-2 variants. Findings and caveats of the study: The breadth of spike-specific CD8+ and CD4+ T cell responses after vaccination was reportedly substantial.

Profiling relied on immunoSEQ multiplex PCR, and the TCRdb table lists in-frame clones only, not all of them. The sample lists about 410,000 clones; 70% to 90% were seen once. Germline CDR1 is SGDLS and CDR2 is YYNGEE. The V gene lost 0 bases and the J gene lost 3 bases, with 4 bases spanning the gap. This CDR3 is 13 amino acids long. The treatment: roughly 20 received Ad26.COV2.S at low or high dose, single or two shots; several received placebo; per-sample allocation not given. Day 63 after the first injection of vaccine or placebo was the sampling time. This sample comprised peripheral blood, obtained in a trial of Ad26.COV2.S vaccine versus placebo. This clonotype was sampled from a person between 18 and 65 years old who received the Ad26.COV2.S COVID-19 vaccine or a placebo. The V and J genes are TRBV9 and TRBJ2-1; D not resolved. CDR3 residues: CASSVDGYNEQFF. The CDR3 coding sequence is TGTGCCAGCAGCGTAGACGGCTACAATGAGCAGTTCTTC.